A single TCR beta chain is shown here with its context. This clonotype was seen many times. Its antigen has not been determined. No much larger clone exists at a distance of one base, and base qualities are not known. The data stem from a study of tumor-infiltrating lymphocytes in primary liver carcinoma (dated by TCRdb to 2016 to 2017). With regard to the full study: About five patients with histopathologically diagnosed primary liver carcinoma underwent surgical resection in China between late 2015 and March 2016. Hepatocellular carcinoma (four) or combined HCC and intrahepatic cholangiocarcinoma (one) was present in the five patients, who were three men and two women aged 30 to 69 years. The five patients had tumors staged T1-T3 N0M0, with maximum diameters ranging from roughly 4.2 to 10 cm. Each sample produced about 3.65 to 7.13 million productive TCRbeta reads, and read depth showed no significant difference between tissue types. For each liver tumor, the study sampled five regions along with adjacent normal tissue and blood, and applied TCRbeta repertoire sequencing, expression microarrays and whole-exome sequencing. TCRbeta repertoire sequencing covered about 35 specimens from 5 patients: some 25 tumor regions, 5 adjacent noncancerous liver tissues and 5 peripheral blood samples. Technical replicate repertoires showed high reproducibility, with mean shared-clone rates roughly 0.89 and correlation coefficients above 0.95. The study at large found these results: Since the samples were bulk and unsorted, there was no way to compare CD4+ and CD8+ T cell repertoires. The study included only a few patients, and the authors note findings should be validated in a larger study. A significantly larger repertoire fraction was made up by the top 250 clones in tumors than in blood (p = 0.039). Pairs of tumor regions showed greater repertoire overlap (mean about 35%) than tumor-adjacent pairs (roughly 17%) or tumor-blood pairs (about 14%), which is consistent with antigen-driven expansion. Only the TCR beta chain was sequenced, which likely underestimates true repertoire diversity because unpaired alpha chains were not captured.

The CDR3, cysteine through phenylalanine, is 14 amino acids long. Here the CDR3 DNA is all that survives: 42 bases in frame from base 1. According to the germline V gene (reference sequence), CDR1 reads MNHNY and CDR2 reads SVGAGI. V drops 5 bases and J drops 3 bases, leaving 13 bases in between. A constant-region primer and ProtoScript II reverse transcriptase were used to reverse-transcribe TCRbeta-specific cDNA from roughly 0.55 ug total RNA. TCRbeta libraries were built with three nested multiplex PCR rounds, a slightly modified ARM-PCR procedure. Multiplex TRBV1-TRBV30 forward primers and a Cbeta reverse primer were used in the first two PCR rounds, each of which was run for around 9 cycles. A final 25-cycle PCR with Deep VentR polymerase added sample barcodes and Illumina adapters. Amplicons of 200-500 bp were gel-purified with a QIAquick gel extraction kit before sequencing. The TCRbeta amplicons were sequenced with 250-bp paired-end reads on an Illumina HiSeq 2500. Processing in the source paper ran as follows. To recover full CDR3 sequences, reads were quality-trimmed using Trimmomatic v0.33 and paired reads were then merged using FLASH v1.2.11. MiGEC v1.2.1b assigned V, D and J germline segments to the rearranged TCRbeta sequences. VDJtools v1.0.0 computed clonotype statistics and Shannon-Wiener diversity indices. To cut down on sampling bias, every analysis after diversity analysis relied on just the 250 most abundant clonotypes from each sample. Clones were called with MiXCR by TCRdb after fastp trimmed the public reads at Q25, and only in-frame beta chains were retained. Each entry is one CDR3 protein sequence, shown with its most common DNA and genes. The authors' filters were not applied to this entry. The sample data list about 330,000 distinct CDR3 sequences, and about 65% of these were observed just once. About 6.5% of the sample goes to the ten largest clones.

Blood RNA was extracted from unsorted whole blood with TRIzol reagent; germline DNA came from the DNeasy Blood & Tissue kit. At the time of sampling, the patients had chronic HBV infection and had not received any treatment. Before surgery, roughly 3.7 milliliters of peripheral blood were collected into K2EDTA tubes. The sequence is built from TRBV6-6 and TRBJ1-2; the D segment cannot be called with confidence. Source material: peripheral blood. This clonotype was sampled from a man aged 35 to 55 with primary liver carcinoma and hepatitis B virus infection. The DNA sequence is TGTGCCAGCAGTCTGGAAAGGTGGGACTATGGCTACACCTTC. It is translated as CASSLERWDYGYTF.